This T cell receptor beta chain was identified during a study of cytomegalovirus exposure and HLA in healthy donors. Using immunoSEQ multiplex PCR, the repertoire was profiled, and TCRdb retains in-frame clones only, with some absent. The sample lists about 56,000 clones; 85% to 95% were seen once. The CDR3 has 15 amino acids. Germline CDR1 SGHDT, CDR2 YYEEEE. V lost 4 bases, J lost 3 bases, and 14 bases lay in between. The sequence derives from a man aged 18 to 29 in good health and CMV-seronegative. Material: PBMCs. The chain recombines TRBV5-6 with TRBJ2-1; D remains ambiguous. CDR3 nucleotides: TGTGCCAGCAGCCCGCAGGCAGCAATCTACAATGAGCAGTTCTTC. Translated: CASSPQAAIYNEQFF.